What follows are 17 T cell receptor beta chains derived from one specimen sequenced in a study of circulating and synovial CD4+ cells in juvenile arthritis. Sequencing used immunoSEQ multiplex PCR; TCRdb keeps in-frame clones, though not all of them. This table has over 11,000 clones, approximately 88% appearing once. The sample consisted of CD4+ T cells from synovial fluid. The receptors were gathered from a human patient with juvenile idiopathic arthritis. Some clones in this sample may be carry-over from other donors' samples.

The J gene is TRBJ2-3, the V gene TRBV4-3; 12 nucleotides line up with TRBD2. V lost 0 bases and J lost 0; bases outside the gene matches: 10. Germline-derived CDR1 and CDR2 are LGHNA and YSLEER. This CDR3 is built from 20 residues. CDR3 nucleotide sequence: TGCGCCAGCAGCCAAGATTTGCTAGCGGGGGGGCGCACTAGCACAGATACGCAGTATTTT. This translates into CASSQDLLAGGRTSTDTQYF.

The CDR3 protein is CASSALTGGGTEAFF. The CDR3 nucleotides read TGTGCCAGCAGCGCCCTGACAGGGGGCGGAACTGAAGCTTTCTTT. This chain links TRBV7-9 with TRBJ1-1, with 10 nucleotides matching TRBD1. CDR3 length: 15 residues. V shed 5 bases and J 5 bases; nucleotides not matched to a gene: 8. Germline V gene sequence: CDR1 SEHNR, CDR2 FQNEAQ (reference sequence).

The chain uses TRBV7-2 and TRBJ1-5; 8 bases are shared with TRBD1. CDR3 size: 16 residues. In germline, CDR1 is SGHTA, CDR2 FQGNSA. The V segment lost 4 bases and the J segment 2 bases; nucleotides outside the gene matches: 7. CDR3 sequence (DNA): TGTGCCAGCAGCTCTAAAGCGGGACAGGGCAATCAGCCCCAGCATTTT. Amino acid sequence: CASSSKAGQGNQPQHF.

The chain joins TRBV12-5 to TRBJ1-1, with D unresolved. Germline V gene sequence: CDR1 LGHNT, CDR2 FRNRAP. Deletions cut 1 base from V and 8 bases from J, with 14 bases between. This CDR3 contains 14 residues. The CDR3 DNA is TGTGCTAGTGGTTTGGACGGAGGGTTAGGGGAAGCTTTCTTT. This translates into CASGLDGGLGEAFF.

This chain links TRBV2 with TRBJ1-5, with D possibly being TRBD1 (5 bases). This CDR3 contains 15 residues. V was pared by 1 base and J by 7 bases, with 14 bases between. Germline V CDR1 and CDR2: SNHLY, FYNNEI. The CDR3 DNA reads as TGTGCCAGCAGTGAAGGTTGGGCAGGGCCCCAGCCCCAGCATTTT. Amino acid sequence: CASSEGWAGPQPQHF.

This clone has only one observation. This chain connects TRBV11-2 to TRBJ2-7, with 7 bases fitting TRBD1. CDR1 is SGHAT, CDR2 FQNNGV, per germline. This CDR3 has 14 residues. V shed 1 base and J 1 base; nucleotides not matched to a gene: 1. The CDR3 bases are TGTGCCAGCAGCTTAGGGGGACAGTCCTACGAGCAGTACTTC. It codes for CASSLGGQSYEQYF.

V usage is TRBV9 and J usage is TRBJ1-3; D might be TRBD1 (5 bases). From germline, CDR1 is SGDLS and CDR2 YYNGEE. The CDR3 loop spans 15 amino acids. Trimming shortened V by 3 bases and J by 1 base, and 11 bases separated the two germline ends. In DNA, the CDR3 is TGTGCCAGCAGCGAGGGGAGGGTGTCTGGAAACACCATATATTTT. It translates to CASSEGRVSGNTIYF.

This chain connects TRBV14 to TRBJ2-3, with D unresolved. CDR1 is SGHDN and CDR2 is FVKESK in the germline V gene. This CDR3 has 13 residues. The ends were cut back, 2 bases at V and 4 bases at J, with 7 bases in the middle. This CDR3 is CASSQISPDTQYF. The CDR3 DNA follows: TGTGCCAGCAGCCAAATTTCTCCAGATACGCAGTATTTT.

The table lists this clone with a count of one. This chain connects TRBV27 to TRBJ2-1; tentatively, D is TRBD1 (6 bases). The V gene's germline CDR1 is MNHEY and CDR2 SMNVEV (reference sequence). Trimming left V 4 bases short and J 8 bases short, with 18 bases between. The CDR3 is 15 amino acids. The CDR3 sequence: CASSYPGVVGHEQFF. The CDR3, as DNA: TGTGCCAGCAGTTACCCAGGGGTGGTGGGCCATGAGCAGTTCTTC.

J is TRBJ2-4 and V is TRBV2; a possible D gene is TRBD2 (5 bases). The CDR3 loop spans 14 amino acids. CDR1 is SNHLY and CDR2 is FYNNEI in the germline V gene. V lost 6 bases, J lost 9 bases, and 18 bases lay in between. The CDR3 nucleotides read TGTGCCAGCAGATACGACGAGGGTGGAGTCATTCAGTACTTC. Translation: CASRYDEGGVIQYF.

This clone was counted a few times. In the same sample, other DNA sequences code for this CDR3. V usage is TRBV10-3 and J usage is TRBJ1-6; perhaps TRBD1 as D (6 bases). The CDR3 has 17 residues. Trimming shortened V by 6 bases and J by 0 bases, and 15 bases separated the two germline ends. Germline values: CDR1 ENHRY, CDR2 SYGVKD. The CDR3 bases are TGTGCCATCAGACCCAACAGGGCCACCTCCTATAATTCACCCCTCCACTTT. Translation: CAIRPNRATSYNSPLHF.

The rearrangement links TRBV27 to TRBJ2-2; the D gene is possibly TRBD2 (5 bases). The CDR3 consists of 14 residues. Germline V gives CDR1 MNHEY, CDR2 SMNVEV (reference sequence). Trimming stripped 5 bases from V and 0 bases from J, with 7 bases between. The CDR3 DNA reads TGTGCCAGCAGTCGGACTGCGAACACCGGGGAGCTGTTTTTT. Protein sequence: CASSRTANTGELFF.

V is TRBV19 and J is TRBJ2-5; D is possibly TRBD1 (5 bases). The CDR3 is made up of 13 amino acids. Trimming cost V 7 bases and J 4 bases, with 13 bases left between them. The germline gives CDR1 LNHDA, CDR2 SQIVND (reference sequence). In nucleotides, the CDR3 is TGTGCCAGTAATCAGGGCTTGGGAGAGACCCAGTACTTC. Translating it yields CASNQGLGETQYF.

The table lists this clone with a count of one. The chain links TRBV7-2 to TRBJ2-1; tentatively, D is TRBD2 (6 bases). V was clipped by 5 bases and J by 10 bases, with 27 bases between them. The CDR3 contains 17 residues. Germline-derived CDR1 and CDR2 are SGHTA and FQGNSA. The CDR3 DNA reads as TGTGCCAGCAGCCCCAAGACACGGTACGGCCGGGAGCCAGAGCAGTTCTTC. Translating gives CASSPKTRYGREPEQFF. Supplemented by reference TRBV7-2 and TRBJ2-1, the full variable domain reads GAGVSQSPSNKVTEKGKDVELRCDPISGHTALYWYRQSLGQGLEFLIYFQGNSAPDKSGLPSDRFSAERTGGSVSTLTIQRTQQEDSAVYLCASSPKTRYGREPEQFFGPGTRLTVL.

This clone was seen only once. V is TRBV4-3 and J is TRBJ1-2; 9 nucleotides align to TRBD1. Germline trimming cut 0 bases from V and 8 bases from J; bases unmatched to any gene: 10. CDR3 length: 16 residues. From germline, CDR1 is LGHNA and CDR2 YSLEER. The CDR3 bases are TGCGCCAGCAGCCAAGATACTTTAGGGACAGGGAGCGGCTACACCTTC. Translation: CASSQDTLGTGSGYTF.

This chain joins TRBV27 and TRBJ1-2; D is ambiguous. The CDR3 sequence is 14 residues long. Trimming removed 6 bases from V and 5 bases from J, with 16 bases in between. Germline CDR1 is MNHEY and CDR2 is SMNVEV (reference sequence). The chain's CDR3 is CASSRTNDYYGYTF. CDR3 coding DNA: TGTGCCAGCAGCAGGACCAACGACTATTATGGCTACACCTTC.

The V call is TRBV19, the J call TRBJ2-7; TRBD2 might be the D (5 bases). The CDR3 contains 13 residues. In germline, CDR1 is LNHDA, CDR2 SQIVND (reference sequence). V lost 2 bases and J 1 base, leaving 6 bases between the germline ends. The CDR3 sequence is CASSIRTSYEQYF. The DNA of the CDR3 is TGTGCCAGTAGTATAAGGACTTCCTACGAGCAGTACTTC.